This T cell receptor (beta chain) was found in a study of shared clonotypes between healthy human individuals. V was pared by 7 bases and J by 4 bases, with 13 bases between. Germline CDR1 reads MNHEY; CDR2 reads SVGAGI. This CDR3 spans 13 amino acids. TCRdb keeps only in-frame clones here, not all; method: immunoSEQ multiplex PCR. Among about 490,000 clones, approximately 84% were seen once, and the ten largest hold over 9.5%. Sequencing was carried out using PBMCs. This chain connects TRBV6-5 to TRBJ1-2; tentatively, D is TRBD1 (6 bases). The origin of this receptor is a woman between 40 and 55 years old in good health. Some clones in this sample may be carry-over from other donors' samples. The CDR3 loop reads CASKLAGAYGYTF. CDR3 DNA: TGTGCCAGCAAACTGGCGGGGGCCTATGGCTACACCTTC.